The 16 T cell receptor beta chains presented below share a single source sample, sequenced in a study of human T cells and chemical hapten exposure. MiXCR, applied by TCRdb to the RACE reads, yields one record per CDR3 protein. The sample contains 62,000 or so distinct CDR3 sequences, roughly 9.7% of which appear only once. Time point noted: pre-sensitization, week 0. Treatment here: therapeutic diphenylcyclopropenone sensitization with weekly scalp DPC. Material: whole blood, obtained in connection with sensitization to the hapten diphenylcyclopropenone (DPC). These receptor sequences come from a woman in her forties or fifties with alopecia areata. Some clones in this sample may be carry-over from other donors' samples.

This clonotype was recorded many times. The J gene is TRBJ2-3, the V gene TRBV7-2, with D unresolved. V was cut by 2 bases and J by 0 bases, with 9 bases left in between. Germline V gives CDR1 SGHTA, CDR2 FQGNSA. This CDR3 is built from 15 residues. The CDR3 protein is CASSLSPTSTDTQYF. In DNA, the CDR3 is TGTGCCAGCAGCTTAAGTCCTACGAGCACAGATACGCAGTATTTT.

This clonotype was counted many times. The V call is TRBV29-1, the J call TRBJ1-2, with a tentative D call TRBD1 (5 bases). CDR3 length equals 14 residues. Germline-derived CDR1 and CDR2 are SQVTM and ANQGSEA. Trimming stripped 7 bases from V and 4 bases from J, with 19 bases between. The CDR3 protein is CSANRVQAPYGYTF. CDR3 nucleotide sequence: TGCAGCGCAAACCGGGTACAGGCCCCCTATGGCTACACCTTC.

This clonotype was counted many times. The genes are TRBV19 and TRBJ2-2; a weak D match, TRBD2 (5 bases). V was clipped by 5 bases and J by 6 bases, with 16 bases between them. The CDR3 contains 15 residues. Per germline, CDR1 LNHDA and CDR2 SQIVND (reference sequence). In nucleotides, the CDR3 is TGTGCCAGTAGTTCAGGACTCGTGCGGGCCGGGGAGCTGTTTTTT. It is translated as CASSSGLVRAGELFF.

This clonotype was seen at least ten times. The chain couples TRBV12-5 to TRBJ1-5, with TRBD1 matching over 9 bases. CDR1 LGHNT and CDR2 FRNRAP come from the germline V gene. The V segment lost 2 bases and the J segment 2 bases; nucleotides outside the gene matches: 10. This CDR3 spans 18 amino acids. This CDR3 is CASGLSTGGRGGNQPQHF. In DNA, the CDR3 is TGTGCTAGTGGTTTGTCCACAGGGGGCCGCGGAGGCAATCAGCCCCAGCATTTT.

This clonotype was counted only a few times. The rearrangement joins TRBV12-3 or TRBV12-4 to TRBJ1-5, with D perhaps matching TRBD1 (5 bases). With 6 bases removed from V and 6 bases from J, the gap between germline ends came to 15 bases. This CDR3 is built from 14 residues. CDR3 nucleotide sequence: TGTGCCAGCAGCCGAGCCGGGACTCTTCAGCCCCAGCATTTT. Protein: CASSRAGTLQPQHF.

On this clonotype itself: Since a much larger clone is just one base distant, this may be a read error. The chain employs TRBV2 and TRBJ1-1, with unresolved D. Germline loops: CDR1 SNHLY, CDR2 FYNNEI. V was cut by 4 bases and J by 1 base, with 7 bases left in between. The CDR3 has 13 residues. This CDR3 reads CASSANRNTEAFF. Written as DNA, the CDR3 is TGTGCCAGCAGTGCCAATCGGAACACTGAAGCTTTCTTT.

At least ten counts were recorded for this clonotype. The junction and the germline gene differ at one end; a read error may be behind it. The chain employs TRBV6-5 and TRBJ2-7, with D unresolved. Germline V lookup: CDR1 MNHEY, CDR2 SVGAGI. CDR3 length: 15 residues. The CDR3 nucleotides are TGTGCCAGCAGCTACTCCCGGCATAGCTCCTACGAGCAGTACTTC. Translated: CASSYSRHSSYEQYF.

This clonotype was recorded many times. The chain carries TRBV3-1 and TRBJ1-1; D not certain. The CDR3 has 16 residues. The ends were cut back, 6 bases at V and 1 base at J, with 18 bases in the middle. Germline assignment: CDR1 LGHDT and CDR2 YNNKEL (reference sequence). CDR3 DNA sequence: TGTGCCAGCAGTCACCATGGTACGGCTAAGAACACTGAAGCTTTCTTT. It is translated as CASSHHGTAKNTEAFF. The variable domain in full, completed from reference TRBV3-1 and TRBJ1-1, reads DTAVSQTPKYLVTQMGNDKSIKCEQNLGHDTMYWYKQDSKKFLKIMFSYNNKELIINETVPNRFSPKSPDKAHLNLHINSLELGDSAVYFCASSHHGTAKNTEAFFGQGTRLTVV.

This clonotype was detected only a few times. The chain links TRBV9 to TRBJ1-4; D might be TRBD1 (5 bases). This CDR3 has 15 amino acids. Germline V gives CDR1 SGDLS, CDR2 YYNGEE. V was cut by 0 bases and J by 5 bases, with 11 bases left in between. CDR3 loop: CASSVGGRTNEKLFF. As DNA, the CDR3 is TGTGCCAGCAGCGTAGGGGGACGGACGAATGAAAAACTGTTTTTT.

This chain links TRBV24-1 with TRBJ1-2; 7 bases fit TRBD1. Unmatched junction bases numbered 7, after V lost 6 bases and J lost 7 bases. Germline V gene data show CDR1 as KGHDR and CDR2 as SFDVKD. CDR3 length: 13 residues. Written as DNA, the CDR3 is TGTGCCACCAGTAGACAGGGCTGGGTTGGCTACACCTTC. Protein product: CATSRQGWVGYTF.

This clonotype was counted ten times or more. This chain uses TRBV10-3 with TRBJ1-4, with 8 nucleotides matching TRBD1. Trimming removed 7 bases from V and 7 bases from J; junction bases left unmatched: 11. The germline V gene encodes CDR1 ENHRY and CDR2 SYGVKD. The CDR3 is 15 residues long. CDR3 sequence (DNA): TGTGCCATCAAACCGGGACAGGAACCCGCTGAAAAACTGTTTTTT. It yields the protein CAIKPGQEPAEKLFF.

This clonotype was seen at least ten times. V is TRBV28 and J is TRBJ2-2, with 10 bases that match TRBD1. Unmatched junction bases numbered 9, after V lost 4 bases and J lost 7 bases. Germline V gene data show CDR1 as MDHEN and CDR2 as SYDVKM. The CDR3 runs 16 residues. The DNA for the CDR3 is TGTGCCAGCAGTTCGCCGGGACAGGGGACCATCGGGGAGCTGTTTTTT. Protein product: CASSSPGQGTIGELFF. Drawing the rest from reference TRBV28 and TRBJ2-2, the complete variable domain is DVKVTQSSRYLVKRTGEKVFLECVQDMDHENMFWYRQDPGLGLRLIYFSYDVKMKEKGDIPEGYSVSREKKERFSLILESASTNQTSMYLCASSSPGQGTIGELFFGEGSRLTVL.

This clonotype was counted a few times. In DNA form, the CDR3 reads TGTGCCAGCAGCCAACATTACACTGAAGCTTTCTTT. Amino acids: CASSQHYTEAFF. The V call is TRBV7-8, the J call TRBJ1-1; D unresolved. CDR3 size: 12 residues. V was cut by 5 bases and J by 3 bases, with 7 bases left in between. Germline CDR1 reads SGHVS; CDR2 reads FQNEAQ.

The rearrangement uses TRBV9 and TRBJ2-7, with 8 nucleotides matching TRBD2. The CDR3 covers 14 residues. V gave up 0 bases and J gave up 4 bases; unmatched junction bases: 3. Germline V CDR1 and CDR2: SGDLS, YYNGEE. The DNA for the CDR3 is TGTGCCAGCAGCGTAGGAGCGGGAGTGTACGAGCAGTACTTC. Its translation: CASSVGAGVYEQYF. Complete variable domain (other parts from reference TRBV9 and TRBJ2-7): DSGVTQTPKHLITATGQRVTLRCSPRSGDLSVYWYQQSLDQGLQFLIQYYNGEERAKGNILERFSAQQFPDLHSELNLSSLELGDSALYFCASSVGAGVYEQYFGPGTRLTVT.

The sample holds many counts of this clonotype. This sequence joins TRBV10-3 and TRBJ2-7, with D uncertain. There are 12 residues in the CDR3. The germline V gene encodes CDR1 ENHRY and CDR2 SYGVKD. V lost 6 bases to trimming and J lost 5 bases, with 11 bases between them. In DNA form, the CDR3 reads TGTGCCATCAGCAGGAGCCCAGACGAGCAGTACTTC. Translating it yields CAISRSPDEQYF.

This clonotype was observed at least ten times. CDR3 loop: CASRPSGTANSPLHF. In nucleotides, the CDR3 is TGTGCCAGCAGACCCTCCGGGACAGCCAATTCACCCCTCCACTTT. J is TRBJ1-6 and V is TRBV7-8, with 7 nucleotides matching TRBD1. Trimming at V came to 6 bases and at J to 7 bases, leaving 9 bases not matched to a gene. In germline, CDR1 is SGHVS, CDR2 FQNEAQ. CDR3 length: 15 residues. The whole variable domain, filled in from reference TRBV7-8 and TRBJ1-6, reads GAGVSQSPRYKVAKRGQDVALRCDPISGHVSLFWYQQALGQGPEFLTYFQNEAQLDKSGLPSDRFFAERPEGSVSTLKIQRTQQEDSAVYLCASRPSGTANSPLHFGNGTRLTVT.